The TCR beta chain under discussion was sequenced for a study of cytomegalovirus exposure and HLA in healthy donors. In its sample, this clone was seen a few times. Its antigen is unknown. The CDR3 has 15 amino acids. Trimming shortened V by 3 bases and J by 1 base, and 13 bases separated the two germline ends. The germline CDR1 and CDR2 sequences are SGHTA and FQGNSA. The PCR contained 60 Vbeta and 13 Jbeta primers. This table comes from immunoSEQ multiplex PCR, and its TCRdb copy is limited to in-frame clones, with some not included. The data contain about 140,000 clones, 78% of them singletons. Broader study findings: Most sequenced TCRs were rare (though some public TCRs occurred in many donors). Analyzed later, most CMV-associated TCR beta chains appeared HLA-restricted.

The chain employs TRBV7-2 and TRBJ2-7; the D is unclear. Sample: PBMCs. This clonotype originated in a female donor in good health and CMV-seronegative. DNA of the CDR3: TGTGCCAGCAGCTTTAATAGTCAGGCGTCCTACGAGCAGTACTTC. Translated, it gives CASSFNSQASYEQYF.